This paragraph reports one T cell receptor beta chain. The target antigen is unknown. Autoimmune disease history or systemic immunosuppression meant exclusion. The data derive from a study of OX40 agonist ivuxolimab in advanced cancers. The overall study: A partial response was reached by three patients: one with hepatocellular carcinoma and two with cutaneous melanoma. Overall study results and limits: At 0.1 to 3.0 mg/kg, CD4+ and CD8+ blood T cells expanded clonally by week 6. More expanded clones were seen, on average, in CD8+ T cells than in CD4+.

Sequenced by immunoSEQ multiplex PCR; TCRdb stores in-frame clones only, minus some. The sample gives some 41,000 clones, just under 90% of which show up once; 4.5% to 6% is in the top ten. Germline values: CDR1 MDHEN, CDR2 SYDVKM. With 6 bases clipped from V and 7 bases from J, the junction kept 6 bases outside the gene matches. The CDR3 is 14 residues long. Sequences were derived from CD4+ or CD8+ T cells sorted from blood, sampled in a trial of the OX40 agonist ivuxolimab. The rearrangement links TRBV28 to TRBJ1-4, with 9 bases that match TRBD1. This TCR was recovered from an adult with an advanced solid tumor such as melanoma, head and neck, liver or kidney cancer. CDR3 nucleotide sequence: TGTGCCAGCAGCGGGACAGGGTATTCTGAAAAACTGTTTTTT. Translating it yields CASSGTGYSEKLFF.